The present TCR beta chain was sequenced within a study of blood T cell repertoires in COVID-19. With V trimmed by 2 bases and J by 14 bases, 10 bases remained unmatched. Germline-derived CDR1 and CDR2 are MNHEY and SVGAGI. The CDR3 runs to 14 residues. The assay was immunoSEQ multiplex PCR, and TCRdb's table has in-frame clones only and misses some. The sample consists of some 47,000 clones, 90% of them appearing once. The sequencing input was peripheral blood. The receptor comes from a man between 65 and 85 years old with acute or convalescent COVID-19. This chain connects TRBV6-5 to TRBJ1-2, with 11 bases aligning to TRBD1. This CDR3 reads CASSYTGQGAVETF. The CDR3 DNA sequence: TGTGCCAGCAGTTACACAGGACAGGGGGCCGTCGAAACCTTC.